This passage covers 7 T cell receptor beta chains from one sample sequenced in a study of T cell responses to AZD1222 COVID-19 vaccine. Profiling relied on immunoSEQ multiplex PCR, and the TCRdb table lists in-frame clones only, not all of them. The table has 140,000 to 150,000 clones, around 91% seen once; the top ten hold around 1.6%. The material sequenced was peripheral blood, taken on day 0 of AZD1222 vaccination. The receptors here all came from an adult in good health.

The gene calls are TRBV19 and TRBJ1-3; possible D gene TRBD1, 6 bases. This CDR3 comprises 16 residues. Looked up from germline, CDR1 is LNHDA and CDR2 is SQIVND (reference sequence). Trimming shortened V by 7 bases and J by 0 bases, and 16 bases separated the two germline ends. CDR3 DNA sequence: TGTGCCAGTACTCTCGAGTTAGGGGGCTCTGGAAACACCATATATTTT. Translated: CASTLELGGSGNTIYF.

This clone was counted once. V usage is TRBV7-9 and J usage is TRBJ2-1; 13 bases fit TRBD2. There are 15 residues in the CDR3. Losses at the gene ends were 5 bases for V and 8 bases for J; bases not matched to a gene: 6. Per the germline V gene, CDR1 is SEHNR and CDR2 is FQNEAQ (reference sequence). CDR3 nucleotides: TGTGCCAGCAGCCACCAACTAGCGGGGGGGTATGAGCAGTTCTTC. This gives the protein CASSHQLAGGYEQFF.

This chain joins TRBV19 and TRBJ1-1; no firm D call. Between the trimmed V and J ends, which lost 3 bases and 0 bases, there was a span of 11 bases. The CDR3 is made up of 15 amino acids. Germline V CDR1 and CDR2: LNHDA, SQIVND (reference sequence). The CDR3, as DNA: TGTGCCAGTAGTATTGGCAGCCCCATGAACACTGAAGCTTTCTTT. The encoded protein is CASSIGSPMNTEAFF.

V usage is TRBV5-1 and J usage is TRBJ2-7; D is possibly TRBD1 or TRBD2 (6 bases each). This CDR3 spans 16 amino acids. The germline V and J ends were trimmed by 0 bases and 4 bases, with 17 bases remaining between them. CDR1 and CDR2 (germline): SGHRS, YFSETQ. The CDR3 bases are TGCGCCAGCAGCTTGGTCCGGAGGGGGAGTGAATACGAGCAGTACTTC. Encoded protein: CASSLVRRGSEYEQYF.

The chain employs TRBV7-2 and TRBJ1-2; a possible D gene is TRBD1 (5 bases). Trimming shortened V by 2 bases and J by 10 bases, and 14 bases separated the two germline ends. The CDR3 covers 13 residues. Germline values: CDR1 SGHTA, CDR2 FQGNSA. The DNA for the CDR3 is TGTGCCAGCAGCTTACAAGGGGTTCACGACTACACCTTC. It encodes CASSLQGVHDYTF.

The V gene is TRBV19, the J gene TRBJ1-5, with D possibly matching TRBD1 (5 bases). The CDR3 consists of 19 residues. Trimming shortened V by 5 bases and J by 2 bases, and 25 bases separated the two germline ends. Germline CDR1 and CDR2: LNHDA and SQIVND (reference sequence). The CDR3 sequence is CASSPRGTGFSRGNQPQHF. In DNA form, the CDR3 reads TGTGCCAGTAGTCCACGGGGGACCGGCTTTAGTCGGGGCAATCAGCCCCAGCATTTT. Combining the CDR3 with reference TRBV19 and TRBJ1-5 gives the whole variable domain DGGITQSPKYLFRKEGQNVTLSCEQNLNHDAMYWYRQDPGQGLRLIYYSQIVNDFQKGDIAEGYSVSREKKESFPLTVTSAQKNPTAFYLCASSPRGTGFSRGNQPQHFGDGTRLSIL.

This clone was seen just once. A read error may produce the germline difference seen at one junction end. The chain combines TRBV7-9 with TRBJ2-3; D not certain. CDR1 is SEHNR and CDR2 is FQNEAQ in the germline V gene (reference sequence). This CDR3 has 12 residues. The DNA for the CDR3 is TGTGCCAGCAGCCCCCGCACTGATACGCAGTATTTT. Amino acid sequence: CASSPRTDTQYF.